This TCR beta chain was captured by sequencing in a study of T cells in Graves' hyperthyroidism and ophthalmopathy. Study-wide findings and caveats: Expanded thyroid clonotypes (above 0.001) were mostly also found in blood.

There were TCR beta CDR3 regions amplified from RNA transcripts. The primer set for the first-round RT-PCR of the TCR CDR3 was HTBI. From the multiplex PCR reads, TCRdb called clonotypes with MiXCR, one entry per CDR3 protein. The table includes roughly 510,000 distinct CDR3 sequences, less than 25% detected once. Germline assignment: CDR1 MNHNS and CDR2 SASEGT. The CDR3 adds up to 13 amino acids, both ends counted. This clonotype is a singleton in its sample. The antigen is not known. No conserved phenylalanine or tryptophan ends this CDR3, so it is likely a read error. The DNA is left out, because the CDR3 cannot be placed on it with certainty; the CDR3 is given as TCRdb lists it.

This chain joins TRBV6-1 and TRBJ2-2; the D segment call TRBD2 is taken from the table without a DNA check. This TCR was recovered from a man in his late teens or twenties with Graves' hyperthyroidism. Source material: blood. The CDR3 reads CASRGPGPGELCV.